This TCR beta chain was sequenced during a study of T cells after posttransplantation cyclophosphamide listed by TCRdb under 2016. Background for the entire study: The study tracked T cell repertoire reconstitution by TRB sequencing after myeloablative bone marrow transplantation using posttransplantation cyclophosphamide as GVHD prophylaxis. Antigen receptor sequencing covered samples from a few dozen PTCy-treated patients and 16 of their related bone marrow donors. Blood from every one of the roughly 30 PTCy patients who had 1-year posttransplant specimens underwent TRB sequencing. In 3 patients, up to 3 additional blood samples taken between 2 and 5.2 years after transplant also underwent TRB sequencing, as did pretransplant blood from several patients. Because TRA and TRB clonality were tightly correlated in several samples, subsequent TCR analyses were focused on TRB only. Public TRB sequences were searched against a database of over 3,000 sequences associated with responses to pathogens, tumor antigens, self-antigens and alloantigens. Results the study describes overall, beyond this receptor: At 1-2 months, donor-recipient similarity was low but rose over the first year, and the later blood repertoires were often dominated by donor CD8+ memory clones. Across 45 patients, TRB clonality was highly associated with recipient CMV seropositivity and CMV reactivation, and PTCy diversity was similar to diversity in CNI/methotrexate controls. The TRB repertoires of T cells infiltrating skin or GI tract showed only limited overlap with the TRB repertoires of T cells in blood.

The sample's treatment or condition label, in plain terms: high-dose cyclophosphamide on days +3 and +4 as single-agent GVHD prophylaxis. For conditioning, the PTCy patients got busulfan and fludarabine, then a related or unrelated marrow graft, followed by cyclophosphamide on days +3 and +4. PTCy-treated patients came from a prospective multi-institutional clinical trial. Peripheral blood and bone marrow mononuclear cells were isolated by Ficoll-Hypaque density centrifugation and cryopreserved. Reading from cysteine to phenylalanine, the CDR3 counts 14 amino acids. Only the CDR3 region is kept as DNA, spanning 42 bases read in frame from base 1. From the germline V gene, CDR1 is SGHRS and CDR2 is YFSETQ. V is shortened by 4 bases, J by 7 bases, and the region joining them spans 12 bases. Genomic DNA was used for TRB sequencing, which was performed with the immunoSEQ assay at survey resolution or with the hsTCRB kit. In the source study's methods: The immunoSEQ software was used for initial read processing, and the LymphoSeq R package was used for repertoire analyses. Clonality was computed as 1 minus normalized Shannon entropy; Gini coefficient was also calculated for each TRB dataset. To infer phenotypes in unsorted samples, TRB sequences from sorted subsets of the recipient or donor were mapped onto the unsorted samples of the same recipient. Sourced from immuneACCESS, this table was stored by TCRdb with only in-frame sequences that have V and J called. A share of the clones is absent; for the studies checked, an unresolved V gene accounts for under half, and the remainder has no known explanation. The DNA gave D and trimming, while V, J and clone size come from that table. Counted in this sample were tens of thousands of clones; around 91% of them appeared once. Clones ranked in the top ten supply around 2.3% of the sample.

As for this clone: Its antigen remains unidentified. No quality values exist for individual bases; no much larger clone is one base distant.

Sequencing was performed on PBMCs, taken about 64 days after allogeneic stem cell transplant with posttransplant cyclophosphamide. This TCR came from a male patient between 60 and 69 years old who received an allogeneic stem cell transplant from a related donor and was CMV-positive. The graft donor may be the source of some T cells after a transplant. The V and J segments used are TRBV5-1 and TRBJ1-6, with TRBD1 tentatively as D gene (6 bases match). The base sequence is TGCGCCAGCAGCCCGGGACAAGAAAATTCACCCCTCCACTTT. Its coded protein is CASSPGQENSPLHF. With all but the CDR3 taken from the reference TRBV5-1 and TRBJ1-6 genes, the full variable domain is: KAGVTQTPRYLIKTRGQQVTLSCSPISGHRSVSWYQQTPGQGLQFLFEYFSETQRNKGNFPGRFSGRQFSNSRSEMNVSTLELGDSALYLCASSPGQENSPLHFGNGTRLTVT.